One sample yielded the 32 T cell receptor beta chains listed below, sequenced in a study of regulatory T cells in long-lasting Graves disease. This sample's time point: newly diagnosed GD, antithyroid drugs for less than 3 months. RNA extracted from PBMCs served as the sequencing template. According to the study, TCR beta libraries were built with iRepertoire HTBI primers and CDR3-region Arm-PCR. MiXCR, run by TCRdb on the multiplex PCR reads, gives a single entry per CDR3 protein. The sample has around 400,000 distinct CDR3 sequences, less than 20% seen once; the top ten hold about a fifth. This specimen was peripheral blood mononuclear cells (PBMCs), taken at new diagnosis, from a patient treated with antithyroid drugs. These TCRs come from a female donor with Graves disease.

There are many counts of this clonotype. One end of the junction varies from germline; a read error may be responsible. This chain connects TRBV7-9 to TRBJ2-7; D not certain. CDR1 and CDR2 (germline): SEHNR, FQNEAQ (reference sequence). The CDR3 has 15 residues. This CDR3 reads CASSLADRLSCEQYF. DNA of the CDR3: TGTGCCAGCAGCTTGGCAGACCGTCTATCCTGCGAGCAGTACTTC.

Many counts were recorded for this clonotype. This rearrangement joins TRBV27 to TRBJ2-3; a weak D match, TRBD2 (5 bases). Germline assignment: CDR1 MNHEY and CDR2 SMNVEV (reference sequence). This CDR3 region has 14 residues. V was clipped by 4 bases and J by 2 bases, with 10 bases between them. This CDR3 is CASSSGKATDTQYF. The CDR3 coding sequence is TGTGCCAGCAGTTCGGGAAAAGCCACAGATACGCAGTATTTT.

This clonotype was detected ten times or more. V gene TRBV2 combines with J gene TRBJ1-2, with D perhaps matching TRBD1 (5 bases). Germline-derived CDR1 and CDR2 are SNHLY and FYNNEI. The V gene lost 8 bases and the J gene lost 6 bases, with 22 bases spanning the gap. This CDR3 is built from 15 residues. The DNA for the CDR3 is TGTGCCAGCGTGCTCGAAGGGACCTTACCGGATGGCTACACCTTC. Encoded protein: CASVLEGTLPDGYTF.

This clonotype was detected ten times or more. The chain couples TRBV7-9 to TRBJ2-7; 8 bases match TRBD2. Looked up from germline, CDR1 is SEHNR and CDR2 is FQNEAQ (reference sequence). V gave up 6 bases and J gave up 4 bases; unmatched junction bases: 11. The CDR3 is 15 amino acids. The DNA of the CDR3 is TGTGCCAGCAGAAACGGGACTAGTGGCTTTTACGAGCAGTACTTC. It codes for CASRNGTSGFYEQYF.

This clonotype turned up a few times. The chain links TRBV9 to TRBJ2-4, with D possibly matching TRBD1 (6 bases). Trimming stripped 0 bases from V and 8 bases from J, with 15 bases between. CDR1 and CDR2 from the germline V gene are SGDLS and YYNGEE. CDR3 length: 15 residues. CDR3 region: CASSVEQGLGDIQYF. The DNA for the CDR3 is TGTGCCAGCAGCGTAGAACAGGGCTTAGGTGACATTCAGTACTTC.

This clonotype was recorded many times. This rearrangement joins TRBV5-1 to TRBJ1-2; no definite D call. This CDR3 comprises 15 residues. Germline CDR1 is SGHRS and CDR2 is YFSETQ. V lost 0 bases and J 5 bases, leaving 14 bases between the germline ends. CDR3 DNA sequence: TGCGCCAGCAGCTTGGAGCCGAATTTGCGGTATGGCTACACCTTC. This translates into CASSLEPNLRYGYTF.

There are many counts of this clonotype. The chain carries TRBV7-2 and TRBJ2-3; D perhaps matches TRBD2 (6 bases). The CDR3 covers 13 residues. V was cut by 10 bases and J by 0 bases, with 11 bases left in between. Germline V lookup: CDR1 SGHTA, CDR2 FQGNSA. The CDR3 DNA follows: TGTGCCACCTTAAGCGGGAGCACAGATACGCAGTATTTT. Its protein product is CATLSGSTDTQYF.

The table lists this clonotype with a few counts. A much larger clone differs by one base, so this may be a read error. The gene calls are TRBV7-9 and TRBJ1-2; 8 bases match TRBD1. The length of the CDR3 is 16 residues. Germline CDR1 and CDR2: SEHNR and FQNEAQ (reference sequence). The CDR3 region is CASSSSQTGDLYDYTF. CDR3 nucleotide sequence: TGTGCCAGCAGCTCTAGCCAGACAGGGGATTTGTATGACTACACCTTC.

Written as DNA, the CDR3 is TGCAGCGTTGAAGTGGAGACAGCTTTCTTT. Translating it yields CSVEVETAFF. The V and J genes are TRBV29-1 and TRBJ1-1, with unresolved D. This CDR3 has 10 amino acids. Germline CDR1 is SQVTM and CDR2 is ANQGSEA. Trimming pared 1 base from V and 10 bases from J, leaving 7 bases between. Complete variable domain (other parts from reference TRBV29-1 and TRBJ1-1): SAVISQKPSRDICQRGTSLTIQCQVDSQVTMMFWYRQQPGQSLTLIATANQGSEATYESGFVIDKFPISRPNLTFSTLTVSNMSPEDSSIYLCSVEVETAFFGQGTRLTVV.

V gene TRBV18 combines with J gene TRBJ2-5; TRBD1 agrees at 8 bases. CDR3 size: 17 residues. Per the germline V gene, CDR1 is KGHSH and CDR2 is LQKENI. With V trimmed by 0 bases and J by 2 bases, 8 bases remained unmatched. For the CDR3, the DNA is TGTGCCAGCTCACCACCTACTTGGGACAGGTATCAAGAGACCCAGTACTTC. Amino acids: CASSPPTWDRYQETQYF.

This clonotype was counted at least ten times. The rearrangement joins TRBV5-1 to TRBJ2-5; TRBD2 is a possible D gene (5 bases). V lost 2 bases and J lost 5, with 13 bases in between. Germline V gene data show CDR1 as SGHRS and CDR2 as YFSETQ. CDR3 size: 14 residues. The CDR3 DNA sequence: TGCGCCAGCAGCTTCGCAGAGCGGTCGGAGACCCAGTACTTC. It codes for CASSFAERSETQYF.

The chain combines TRBV5-1 with TRBJ2-2, with 12 bases identical to TRBD2. Germline CDR1 reads SGHRS; CDR2 reads YFSETQ. With 0 bases clipped from V and 0 bases from J, the junction kept 12 bases outside the gene matches. The CDR3 totals 21 residues. CDR3 DNA: TGCGCCAGCAGCTTGGTCAGGAGGTGGACTAGCGGGACGTCGAACACCGGGGAGCTGTTTTTT. The encoded protein is CASSLVRRWTSGTSNTGELFF.

This clonotype has at least ten counts. This rearrangement joins TRBV6-5 to TRBJ2-3, with TRBD1 as a possible D gene (5 bases). Germline V gives CDR1 MNHEY, CDR2 SVGAGI. This CDR3 has 15 residues. V lost 2 bases to trimming and J lost 2 bases, with 11 bases between them. CDR3 sequence: CASSYGAAITDTQYF. In DNA form, the CDR3 reads TGTGCCAGCAGTTACGGGGCGGCAATCACAGATACGCAGTATTTT.

This clonotype was seen at least ten times. The V and J genes are TRBV10-2 and TRBJ1-2; TRBD1 matches at 9 bases. V lost 3 bases to trimming and J lost 13 bases; unmatched junction nucleotides: 12. Germline V lookup: CDR1 WSHSY, CDR2 SAAADI. The CDR3 extends over 14 amino acids. This chain's CDR3 is CASSDSGTGKMITF. Here the CDR3 DNA reads TGCGCCAGCAGTGACTCCGGGACAGGGAAAATGATCACCTTC.

This clonotype was counted between two and nine times. J is TRBJ1-1 and V is TRBV12-3 or TRBV12-4; 11 nucleotides line up with TRBD1. This CDR3 is built from 16 residues. The V segment lost 5 bases and the J segment 1 base; nucleotides outside the gene matches: 6. CDR3 sequence reads: CASSPGTGGGNTEAFF. Written as DNA, the CDR3 is TGTGCCAGCAGTCCAGGGACAGGGGGGGGGAACACTGAAGCTTTCTTT.

For this clonotype: The CDR3 does not end in the conserved phenylalanine or tryptophan, so this is likely a read error. This chain joins TRBV7-2 and TRBJ1-1; D not certain. Trimming cost V 5 bases and J 3 bases, with 13 bases left between them. The germline gives CDR1 SGHTA, CDR2 FQGNSA. The CDR3 has 14 residues. Here the CDR3 reads CASSRQTRDTEAFL. DNA for the CDR3: TGTGCCAGCAGCCGCCAAACCAGAGACACTGAAGCTTTCCTT.

This chain links TRBV10-3 with TRBJ2-2; 10 positions match TRBD1. CDR3 length: 17 residues. Germline lookup yields CDR1 ENHRY and CDR2 SYGVKD. V was pared by 6 bases and J by 5 bases, with 12 bases of the junction left unmatched. CDR3 nucleotide sequence: TGTGCCATCAGGACCCGGACAGGGGGGGATCTGACCGGGGAGCTGTTTTTT. Translating gives CAIRTRTGGDLTGELFF.

This clonotype was detected a few times. The chain is built from TRBV20-1 and TRBJ2-7; D is unresolved. The CDR3 consists of 14 residues. Trimming stripped 5 bases from V and 4 bases from J, with 18 bases between. CDR1 and CDR2 (germline): DFQATT, SNEGSKA (reference sequence). The CDR3 is CSAPRTDAIYEQYF. The DNA for the CDR3 is TGCAGTGCTCCGAGGACCGACGCCATTTACGAGCAGTACTTC.

The chain combines TRBV2 with TRBJ2-7; D gene unclear. This CDR3 spans 11 amino acids. Germline V gene lookup returns CDR1 SNHLY and CDR2 FYNNEI. The V end was cut by 7 bases, the J end by 7 bases, with 11 bases between. DNA of the CDR3: TGTGCCAGCATCGGCTCCGGAGAGCAGTACTTC. Protein product: CASIGSGEQYF. The full variable domain, its missing parts supplied by reference TRBV2 and TRBJ2-7, is EPEVTQTPSHQVTQMGQEVILRCVPISNHLYFYWYRQILGQKVEFLVSFYNNEISEKSEIFDDQFSVERPDGSNFTLKIRSTKLEDSAMYFCASIGSGEQYFGPGTRLTVT.

This clonotype came up many times. J is TRBJ1-2 and V is TRBV12-5; tentative D call: TRBD1 (6 bases). Germline CDR1 and CDR2: LGHNT and FRNRAP. Trimming took off 6 bases at V and 0 bases at J, with 26 bases between the two ends. The CDR3 has 19 amino acids. CDR3 protein: CASGSFFRDTELTNYGYTF. The CDR3 DNA reads TGTGCTAGTGGCTCCTTTTTCCGGGACACCGAACTCACTAACTATGGCTACACCTTC.

In the case of this clonotype: This may arise from a read error, as a much more abundant clone is one base away. The chain joins TRBV12-3 or TRBV12-4 to TRBJ2-1; 11 bases are shared with TRBD2. This CDR3 spans 14 amino acids. J was trimmed by 13 bases and V by 6 bases; bases with no gene match: 11. CDR3 sequence reads: CASSYSGREETQFF. DNA for the CDR3: TGTGCCAGCAGCTATAGCGGGAGGGAAGAGACCCAGTTCTTC.

Many counts were recorded for this clonotype. V is TRBV6-5 and J is TRBJ1-5, with a possible D match to TRBD1 (5 bases). The V gene lost 2 bases and the J gene lost 0 bases, with 11 bases spanning the gap. Germline lookup yields CDR1 MNHEY and CDR2 SVGAGI. This CDR3 has 16 residues. The CDR3 nucleotides are TGTGCCAGCAGTTACAGTGGGGCGTATAGCAATCAGCCCCAGCATTTT. Encoded protein: CASSYSGAYSNQPQHF.

In this sample, this clonotype turned up many times. The chain has TRBV12-3 or TRBV12-4 and TRBJ1-1; no definite D call. The CDR3 is 12 amino acids. V was trimmed by 2 bases and J by 7 bases, leaving 8 bases between them. DNA of the CDR3: TGTGCCAGCAGTTTATGGGGTGTTGAAGCTTTCTTT. This sequence encodes CASSLWGVEAFF.

This clonotype has at least ten counts. V usage is TRBV27 and J usage is TRBJ2-2; a possible D gene is TRBD2 (5 bases). Germline V gene sequence: CDR1 MNHEY, CDR2 SMNVEV (reference sequence). V was trimmed by 5 bases and J by 3 bases, leaving 13 bases between them. The CDR3 is made up of 15 amino acids. The CDR3 loop is CASSNRGEDTGELFF. CDR3 DNA sequence: TGTGCCAGCAGTAATCGGGGAGAGGACACCGGGGAGCTGTTTTTT.

This clonotype was seen many times. The chain recombines TRBV27 with TRBJ2-1, with 7 bases aligning to TRBD1. The CDR3 consists of 12 residues. Germline V gene sequence: CDR1 MNHEY, CDR2 SMNVEV (reference sequence). The J segment lost 9 bases and the V segment lost 5 bases, leaving 4 bases of the junction unmatched. The CDR3 bases are TGTGCCAGCAGTGGGACAGATGCTGAGCAGTTCTTC. Translated: CASSGTDAEQFF.

In its sample, this clonotype was seen many times. The rearrangement uses TRBV20-1 and TRBJ2-5; possible D gene TRBD2, 6 bases. Germline V gene sequence: CDR1 DFQATT, CDR2 SNEGSKA (reference sequence). V dropped 5 bases and J dropped 2 bases, with 12 bases sitting between them. The CDR3 loop spans 13 amino acids. This CDR3 is CSAAGGGQETQYF. For the CDR3, the DNA is TGCAGTGCTGCCGGGGGTGGACAAGAGACCCAGTACTTC.

There are a few counts of this clonotype. The CDR3 bases are TGCGCCAGCAGCCCAGGAATGGGTAACCAGCCCCAGCATTTT. It codes for CASSPGMGNQPQHF. The chain joins TRBV5-1 to TRBJ1-5; unclear D gene. V shed 4 bases and J shed 7 bases, with 15 bases lying between them. The germline V gene encodes CDR1 SGHRS and CDR2 YFSETQ. This CDR3 contains 14 residues. The full variable domain, with the rest looked up from reference TRBV5-1 and TRBJ1-5, is KAGVTQTPRYLIKTRGQQVTLSCSPISGHRSVSWYQQTPGQGLQFLFEYFSETQRNKGNFPGRFSGRQFSNSRSEMNVSTLELGDSALYLCASSPGMGNQPQHFGDGTRLSIL.

Ten or more counts support this clonotype. The chain combines TRBV11-2 with TRBJ2-7; D call uncertain. Trimming shortened V by 8 bases and J by 2 bases, and 10 bases separated the two germline ends. This CDR3 has 12 amino acids. Per the germline V gene, CDR1 is SGHAT and CDR2 is FQNNGV. The DNA of the CDR3 is TGTGCCAGCTCCCCCCTGGCCTACGAGCAGTACTTC. Its protein product is CASSPLAYEQYF.

At least ten counts were recorded for this clonotype. V usage is TRBV4-1 and J usage is TRBJ2-7; D call uncertain. With 4 bases removed from V and 0 bases from J, the gap between germline ends came to 13 bases. This CDR3 comprises 15 residues. Germline values: CDR1 MGHRA, CDR2 YSYEKL. Here the CDR3 reads CASSLTSRDSYEQYF. The CDR3 DNA reads TGCGCCAGCAGCCTCACTTCTAGGGACTCCTACGAGCAGTACTTC.

This clonotype occurred many times. One end of the junction does not line up with germline, which may come from a read error. This chain links TRBV5-1 with TRBJ1-1; 7 bases line up with TRBD1. The CDR3 is made up of 14 amino acids. Looked up from germline, CDR1 is SGHRS and CDR2 is YFSETQ. CDR3 region: CASSQGQMNTEAFF. CDR3 DNA: TGTGCCAGCAGCCAGGGACAGATGAACACTGAAGCTTTCTTT.

This clonotype was recorded many times. This rearrangement joins TRBV20-1 to TRBJ2-7; tentative D call: TRBD2 (6 bases). The CDR3 consists of 19 residues. CDR1 and CDR2 (germline): DFQATT, SNEGSKA (reference sequence). Trimming stripped 6 bases from V and 4 bases from J, with 34 bases between. The CDR3 sequence is CSATPHLGSGDPSLYEQYF. The CDR3 DNA is TGCAGTGCCACCCCGCACCTCGGCTCGGGGGATCCCTCACTTTACGAGCAGTACTTC.

This clonotype has at least ten counts. This chain links TRBV12-3 or TRBV12-4 with TRBJ2-7; possible D gene TRBD2, 7 bases. The CDR3 spans 15 residues. Trimming left V 1 base short and J 4 bases short, with 14 bases between. CDR3 sequence reads: CASSLGEGGVYEQYF. CDR3 nucleotides: TGTGCCAGCAGTTTAGGGGAGGGGGGGGTGTACGAGCAGTACTTC.